This T cell receptor (beta chain) was sequenced during a study of shared clonotypes between healthy human individuals. The protocol was immunoSEQ multiplex PCR, while the TCRdb copy is restricted to in-frame clones and leaves out a portion. This sample has some 500,000 clones, with around 96% found just once. Per the germline V gene, CDR1 is LGHNA and CDR2 is YNFKEQ. V gave up 0 bases and J gave up 7 bases, with 24 bases separating them. The CDR3 runs 19 residues. The specimen sequenced was naive CD4+ T cells sorted from blood. Subset of the sample: CD45RA+ positively selected. The chain carries TRBV4-2 and TRBJ1-4; no definite D call. The sequence derives from a woman aged 25 to 45 in good health. CDR3 protein: CASSQDLPGSRIVFEKLFF. In DNA form, the CDR3 reads TGTGCCAGCAGCCAAGATCTCCCCGGCAGTAGAATTGTGTTTGAAAAACTGTTTTTT.